The next 5 T cell receptor beta chains were all read from a single sample in a study of T cells in localized non-small cell lung cancer. Libraries were prepared by immunoSEQ multiplex PCR; TCRdb keeps only in-frame clonotypes and omits some of them. The sample holds around 2,000 clones, 20% to 25% seen once. The specimen was normal lung tissue next to the tumor, collected before any cancer treatment. The source is a man aged 35 to 69 with stage I squamous cell lung carcinoma.

This rearrangement joins TRBV29-1 to TRBJ1-2, with D hard to call. The ends were cut back, 5 bases at V and 0 bases at J, with 16 bases in the middle. This CDR3 is 15 amino acids long. The germline V gene encodes CDR1 SQVTM and CDR2 ANQGSEA. This CDR3 reads CSVWVGAASNYGYTF. CDR3 bases: TGCAGCGTTTGGGTAGGAGCAGCCTCTAACTATGGCTACACCTTC.

This clone has more than one count but fewer than ten. This chain connects TRBV18 to TRBJ1-5, with 12 nucleotides matching TRBD1. The CDR3 covers 15 residues. In germline, CDR1 is KGHSH, CDR2 LQKENI. V gave up 6 bases and J gave up 2 bases; unmatched junction bases: 2. The CDR3 DNA is TGTGCCAGCTCTGGGACAGGGGGCCGCAATCAGCCCCAGCATTTT. This sequence encodes CASSGTGGRNQPQHF.

This clone counts as medium-sized. The J gene is TRBJ2-5, the V gene TRBV6-8, with D tentatively TRBD2 (6 bases). This CDR3 has 13 amino acids. V shed 6 bases and J shed 5 bases, with 13 bases lying between them. Germline assignment: CDR1 MNHGY and CDR2 SAAAGT. The CDR3 DNA reads TGTGCCAGCAGAAGAATCGCGGGGGAGACCCAGTACTTC. This encodes CASRRIAGETQYF.

This clone was detected only a few times. The V call is TRBV7-7, the J call TRBJ2-5, with D possibly being TRBD1 or TRBD2 (5 bases each). V dropped 1 base and J dropped 5 bases, with 20 bases sitting between them. This CDR3 contains 17 residues. Germline CDR1 SSHAT, CDR2 FNYEAQ (reference sequence). The CDR3 nucleotides are TGTGCCAGCAGCTTAGGGGGACGTCCACTTCTGGGTGAGACCCAGTACTTC. Protein: CASSLGGRPLLGETQYF. Full variable domain (rest looked up from reference TRBV7-7 and TRBJ2-5): GAGVSQSPRYKVTKRGQDVTLRCDPISSHATLYWYQQALGQGPEFLTYFNYEAQPDKSGLPSDRFSAERPEGSISTLTIQRTEQRDSAMYRCASSLGGRPLLGETQYFGPGTRLLVL.

The chain uses TRBV15 and TRBJ1-5; D remains ambiguous. The CDR3 covers 15 residues. The V and J ends lost 5 bases and 0 bases respectively, with 11 bases between them. In germline, CDR1 is LNHNV, CDR2 YYDKDF (reference sequence). The CDR3 DNA reads TGTGCCACCAGCCCCCGCAGGCTTAGCAATCAGCCCCAGCATTTT. Its protein product is CATSPRRLSNQPQHF.